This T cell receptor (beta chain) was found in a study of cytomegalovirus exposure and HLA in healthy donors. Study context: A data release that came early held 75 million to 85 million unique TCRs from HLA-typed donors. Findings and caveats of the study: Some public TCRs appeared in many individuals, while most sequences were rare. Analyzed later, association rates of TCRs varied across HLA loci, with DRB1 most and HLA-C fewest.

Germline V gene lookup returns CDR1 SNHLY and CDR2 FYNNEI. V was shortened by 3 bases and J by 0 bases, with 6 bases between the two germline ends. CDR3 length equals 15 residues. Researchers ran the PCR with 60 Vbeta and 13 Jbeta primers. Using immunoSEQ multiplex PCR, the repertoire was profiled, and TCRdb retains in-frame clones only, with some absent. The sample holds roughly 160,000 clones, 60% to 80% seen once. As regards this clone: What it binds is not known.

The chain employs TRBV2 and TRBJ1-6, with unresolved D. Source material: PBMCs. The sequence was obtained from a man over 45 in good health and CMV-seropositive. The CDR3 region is CASSETSSYNSPLHF. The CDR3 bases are TGTGCCAGCAGTGAGACTAGCTCCTATAATTCACCCCTCCACTTT.